The T cell receptor beta chain described here comes from a study of shared clonotypes between healthy human individuals (dated by TCRdb to the early 2020s). Study-level background: A couple of women and three men aged 18 to 49 years were included in the cohort. The study deeply sequenced blood TCR repertoires of about 5 healthy adults to estimate repertoire size and the extent of clonotype sharing between individuals. Different laboratories and diverse techniques were used to prepare libraries and sequence TCR repertoires, to increase sequencing depth and limit assay-specific biases. Per donor, leukapheresis produced somewhere between about 0.9 and 9 billion PBMCs. Per donor, three plates each were used for CD4 naive and CD4 memory, two for CD8 naive, and one for CD8 memory.

Donors were healthy HIV-negative adults with no recently reported acute infections or vaccinations. Every donor was a Caucasian adult residing in Nashville, Tennessee, USA. CD4+ T cells were enriched through magnetic negative selection, after which naive cells were positively selected on CD45RA and the remaining negative fraction served as the memory subset. Blood was obtained by leukapheresis, after which PBMCs were separated by Ficoll-Histopaque density gradient centrifugation and cryopreserved in liquid nitrogen vapor phase. Analytical flow cytometry was used to check the purity and quantity of every magnetically sorted T cell population. Genomic DNA was isolated from each sorted fraction and quantified by UV absorbance on a Nanodrop 2000c. Points the paper makes about the study in general: Sampling was restricted to blood, and TCR repertoires in tissues likely differ from the TCR repertoires found in blood. Because the study included only a small number of donors, the genetic and exposure-history diversity represented was limited. Rarefaction of sorted-subset datasets indicated incomplete sequencing despite the large sequencing depth. Clonotypes shared by all four sorted-subset donors showed higher generation probabilities than non-shared clonotypes. Based on pairwise subsampling, the degree of clonotype sharing among donors was expected to be affected by sequencing depth. Larger estimated clonotype richness was generally found for naive subsets than for memory subsets. About 5% of naive CD4, 3.5% of naive CD8, approximately 2.2% of memory CD4, and about 0.4% of memory CD8 clonotypes were shared across a few donors.

The table lists this clone with a count of one. No cognate antigen has been identified for it. Per-base quality was not reported, and no clone a single base away is much larger than it. TCR CDR3 regions were amplified from genomic DNA by multiplex PCR using the deep immunoSEQ assay. Extracted genomic DNA from each cell subset was distributed evenly across all wells of several immunoSEQ 96-well plates, and each plate was treated as a replicate. For sorted subsets, each replicate PCR was loaded with about 0.2 ug genomic DNA, equivalent to roughly 30,000 T cell genomes. Purified libraries were quantified with a Qubit 3.0 fluorometer, sized on a Bioanalyzer 2100, and re-quantified with the KAPA Library Quantification kit. Each immunoSEQ 96-well plate was sequenced on its own single-read 150-cycle Illumina NextSeq 550 flow cell. Per the source publication's procedure: Because the immunoSEQ output held only junctional sequences and lacked quality scores, the filtering could not match the filtering applied to full-length reads. To assign V/J genes and CDR3, sequences were annotated against IMGT germline references using PyIR, a Python wrapper for IgBLAST v1.9. Reads with weak V/J assignments (E-value above 1e-6), missing CDR3, stop codons, out-of-frame junctions, or ambiguous translated residues were removed. A V3J clonotype was defined by an identical inferred V gene, J gene, and CDR3 amino acid sequence. Percentage overlap between repertoires was calculated by dividing the number of shared unique clonotypes by the size of the smaller repertoire. Richness of each repertoire was evaluated using RTK rarefaction, the Chao1 estimator, and Recon v2.1 estimates of unobserved clonotypes. OLGA was used to compute generation probabilities for all TCRbeta clonotypes that the gDNA method yielded from a few donors. The source is immuneACCESS, and TCRdb retained only in-frame sequences with V and J called. Part of the clones is not carried over; for the studies checked, unresolved V genes explain less than half of this, and the remainder is unexplained. The V and J calls and clone size are taken from that table; D and trimming were inferred from the DNA. In all, the sample holds millions of clones, and roughly 92% of those were seen once. Roughly 0.15% of the sample is in the top ten clones.

CDR1 and CDR2, per the germline V gene, are SGHRS and YFSETQ. Trimming costs V 3 bases and J 5 bases, and their ends lie 15 bases apart. The CDR3 starts with the cysteine, ends with the phenylalanine, and has 14 residues. Here the CDR3 DNA is all that survives: 42 bases in frame from base 1. The receptor was isolated from a man aged 18 to 29 in good health. Sequenced sample: naive CD4+ T cells sorted from blood. Taken with the paper, the label for cell subset or site translates to: CD45RA+ positively selected. The sequence joins TRBV5-1 to TRBJ2-7; TRBD2 is possibly the D segment (6 matching bases). The DNA reads as follows: TGCGCCAGCAGCTCCTTAGGAGGGGCAGACGAGCAGTACTTC. It translates to CASSSLGGADEQYF.